This T cell receptor beta chain was identified during a study of blood T cell repertoires in COVID-19. Study as a whole: Specimens from acute and convalescent COVID-19 originated in the United States, Italy and Spain. In each case, the material was cDNA or gDNA derived from T cells, B-cell-depleted T cells, or PBMCs.

Data came from immunoSEQ multiplex PCR; TCRdb stores just in-frame clones and leaves some out. This sample carries 250,000 to 300,000 clones, around four fifths of them seen once, and the ten largest clones take over 4.5%. Trimming removed 4 bases from V and 9 bases from J, with 19 bases in between. The CDR3 is made up of 15 amino acids. Germline CDR1 is MGHDK and CDR2 is SYGVNS. The receptor comes from a man aged 55 to 69 who had recovered from COVID-19. The rearrangement joins TRBV25-1 to TRBJ2-4, with D possibly TRBD2 on 7 matching bases. Sequenced material: peripheral blood. CDR3 protein: CASSGPGHGGGIQYF. CDR3 in DNA: TGTGCCAGCAGTGGGCCGGGACACGGCGGGGGCATTCAGTACTTC.